One TCR beta chain is described in this entry. As yet, its antigen is unknown. This record comes from a study of T-cell reconstitution after alpha-beta-depleted transplantation in children. Study-wide results and caveats: It was reported that alpha-beta T cells came from several hundred expanded graft clones (about two months after transplant). In some patients, recipient T cells and intrathymic progenitors surviving conditioning explained high day-60 diversity. T-cell counts and diversity were attributed mostly to newly produced T cells one year after transplant.

Using unique molecular identifiers, the investigators prepared the TCRbeta library. One entry per CDR3 protein results from TCRdb running MiXCR on the PCR reads. The sample has fewer than 750,000 distinct CDR3 sequences; 25% to 30% are singletons. This CDR3 comprises 15 residues. Germline CDR1 and CDR2: SGHRS and YFSETQ. Unmatched junction bases numbered 9, after V lost 4 bases and J lost 5 bases. The chain employs TRBV5-1 and TRBJ2-7, with 10 bases that match TRBD2. The sequencing used PBMCs, collected before TCRalphabeta/CD19-depleted stem cell transplant. The source is a boy in the first two years of life with Wiskott-Aldrich syndrome, due to receive a stem cell transplant. The CDR3 here is CASSDLTSGHDEQYF. CDR3 nucleotide sequence: TGCGCCAGCAGCGACTTGACTAGCGGGCACGACGAGCAGTACTTC.